Described below is a single T cell receptor (beta chain) sequence and its context. The CDR3 contains 12 residues. Deletions cut 8 bases from V and 7 bases from J, with 14 bases between. Germline CDR1 SGHTA, CDR2 FQGNSA. The sample belongs to a study of shared clonotypes between healthy human individuals. Study information: Donors consisted of a couple of women and three men between 18 and 49. Each donor's CD8 memory used one plate, CD8 naive two, each CD4 subset three.

The repertoire was sequenced with immunoSEQ multiplex PCR; TCRdb's copy has only in-frame clones and lacks some. This sample has about 2.3 million clones, with more than 85% found just once. This TCR came from a man between 18 and 29 years old in good health. Some clones in this sample may be carry-over from other donors' samples. Sequencing was done on a sample of naive CD4+ T cells from PBMCs. Subset indicated: CD45RA+ positively selected. V gene TRBV7-2 combines with J gene TRBJ1-2, with D hard to call. CDR3 nucleotide sequence: TGTGCCAGCGGGCAGCTTGTAGCTGGCTACACCTTC. It yields the protein CASGQLVAGYTF. The full variable domain, rest sourced from reference TRBV7-2 and TRBJ1-2, is GAGVSQSPSNKVTEKGKDVELRCDPISGHTALYWYRQSLGQGLEFLIYFQGNSAPDKSGLPSDRFSAERTGGSVSTLTIQRTQQEDSAVYLCASGQLVAGYTFGSGTRLTVV.